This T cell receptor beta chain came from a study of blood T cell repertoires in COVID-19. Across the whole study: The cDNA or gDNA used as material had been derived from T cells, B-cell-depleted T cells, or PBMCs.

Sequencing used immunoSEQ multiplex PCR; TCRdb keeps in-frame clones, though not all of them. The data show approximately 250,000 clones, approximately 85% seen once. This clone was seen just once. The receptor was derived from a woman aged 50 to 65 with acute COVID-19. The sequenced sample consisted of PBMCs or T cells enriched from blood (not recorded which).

CDR3 sequence (DNA): TGCGCCAGCAGCTGGGGCCGGAGTCGGCAATCAGATACGCAGTATTTT. It is translated as CASSWGRSRQSDTQYF. The chain combines TRBV5-1 with TRBJ2-3, with a weak D call TRBD1 (5 bases). Deletions cut 3 bases from V and 4 bases from J, with 18 bases between. The CDR3 consists of 16 residues. Germline-derived CDR1 and CDR2 are SGHRS and YFSETQ.